This TCR beta chain was sequenced during a study of early T cells in non-severe SARS-CoV-2 infection. For the study at large: Sequenced bulk RNA came from whole blood that was unsorted, and chains were unpaired. General study findings and limits: Anti-spike CD8 responses were favored by VDJdb matching, which missed private and CD4 specificities.

Each single cDNA molecule received a unique molecular identifier. TCRdb reanalysed the 5' RACE reads using MiXCR and keeps one entry per CDR3 protein. The repertoire holds around 58,000 distinct CDR3 sequences, with 9.5% to 15% as singletons. Deletions cut 0 bases from V and 4 bases from J, with 10 bases between. Germline-derived CDR1 and CDR2 are ENHRY and SYGVKD. This CDR3 has 14 residues. This clonotype was seen a few times. The target antigen is unknown. The sequence was obtained from an adult who was a healthcare worker with PCR-confirmed SARS-CoV-2 infection or an uninfected control (not recorded which). The chain has TRBV10-3 and TRBJ2-7; D ambiguous. Sequencing was performed on whole blood. CDR3: CAISESDPGYEQYF. Here the CDR3 DNA reads TGTGCCATCAGTGAGTCCGACCCAGGTTACGAGCAGTACTTC.